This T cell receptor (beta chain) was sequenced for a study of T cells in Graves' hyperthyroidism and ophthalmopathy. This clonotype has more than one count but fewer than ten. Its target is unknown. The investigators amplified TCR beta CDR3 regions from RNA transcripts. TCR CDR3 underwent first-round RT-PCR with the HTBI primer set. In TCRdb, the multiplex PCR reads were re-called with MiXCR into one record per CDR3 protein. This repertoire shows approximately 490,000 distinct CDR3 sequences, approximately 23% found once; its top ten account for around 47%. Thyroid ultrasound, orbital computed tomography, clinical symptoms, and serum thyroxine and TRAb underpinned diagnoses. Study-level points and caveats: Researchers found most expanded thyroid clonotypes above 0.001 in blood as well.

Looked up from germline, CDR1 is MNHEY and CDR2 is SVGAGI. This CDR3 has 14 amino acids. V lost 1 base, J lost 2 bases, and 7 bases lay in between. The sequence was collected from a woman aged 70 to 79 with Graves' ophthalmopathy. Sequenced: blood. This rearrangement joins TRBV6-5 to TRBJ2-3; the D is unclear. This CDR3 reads CASSYYRPTDTQYF. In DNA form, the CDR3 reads TGTGCCAGCAGTTACTACAGACCCACAGATACGCAGTATTTT.